Given below is one TCR beta chain in context. Its antigen is undetermined. The sample belongs to a study of early T cells in non-severe SARS-CoV-2 infection. Overall study: Unpaired chains resulted from sequencing bulk RNA of unsorted whole blood. Broader study findings: Reliance on VDJdb matching favored anti-spike CD8 responses; private and CD4 specificities were missed.

Individual cDNA molecules received unique molecular identifiers. In TCRdb, the 5' RACE reads were re-called with MiXCR into one record per CDR3 protein. Counted here are 15,000 to 20,000 distinct CDR3 sequences, approximately 6.1% occurring once; the ten biggest clones make up around 5.8%. The clonotype originates from an adult who was a healthcare worker with PCR-confirmed SARS-CoV-2 infection or an uninfected control (not recorded which). The sequencing input was whole blood.

The DNA for the CDR3 is TGCGCCAGCAGCTTGGGGACCTCTCGACAGAATTCACCCCTCCACTTT. Translation: CASSLGTSRQNSPLHF. The chain is built from TRBV5-1 and TRBJ1-6; TRBD1 is a possible D gene (5 bases). Trimming left V 0 bases short and J 7 bases short, with 14 bases between. This CDR3 has 16 amino acids. Germline assignment: CDR1 SGHRS and CDR2 YFSETQ.